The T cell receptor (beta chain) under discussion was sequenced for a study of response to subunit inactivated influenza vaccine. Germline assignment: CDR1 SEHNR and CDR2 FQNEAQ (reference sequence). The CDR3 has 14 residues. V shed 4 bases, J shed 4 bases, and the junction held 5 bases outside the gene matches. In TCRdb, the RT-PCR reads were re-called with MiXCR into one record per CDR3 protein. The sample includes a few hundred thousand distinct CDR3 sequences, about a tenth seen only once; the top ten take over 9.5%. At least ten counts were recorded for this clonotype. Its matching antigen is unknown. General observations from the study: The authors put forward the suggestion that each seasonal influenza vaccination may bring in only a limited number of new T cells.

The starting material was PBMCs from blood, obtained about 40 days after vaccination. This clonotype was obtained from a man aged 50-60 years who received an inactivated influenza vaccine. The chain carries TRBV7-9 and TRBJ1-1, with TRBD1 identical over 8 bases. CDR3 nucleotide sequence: TGTGCCAGCAGCTCGACAGGGGCGTTCACTGAAGCTTTCTTT. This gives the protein CASSSTGAFTEAFF. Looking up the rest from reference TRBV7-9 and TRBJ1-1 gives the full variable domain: DTGVSQNPRHKITKRGQNVTFRCDPISEHNRLYWYRQTLGQGPEFLTYFQNEAQLEKSRLLSDRFSAERPKGSFSTLEIQRTEQGDSAMYLCASSSTGAFTEAFFGQGTRLTVV.